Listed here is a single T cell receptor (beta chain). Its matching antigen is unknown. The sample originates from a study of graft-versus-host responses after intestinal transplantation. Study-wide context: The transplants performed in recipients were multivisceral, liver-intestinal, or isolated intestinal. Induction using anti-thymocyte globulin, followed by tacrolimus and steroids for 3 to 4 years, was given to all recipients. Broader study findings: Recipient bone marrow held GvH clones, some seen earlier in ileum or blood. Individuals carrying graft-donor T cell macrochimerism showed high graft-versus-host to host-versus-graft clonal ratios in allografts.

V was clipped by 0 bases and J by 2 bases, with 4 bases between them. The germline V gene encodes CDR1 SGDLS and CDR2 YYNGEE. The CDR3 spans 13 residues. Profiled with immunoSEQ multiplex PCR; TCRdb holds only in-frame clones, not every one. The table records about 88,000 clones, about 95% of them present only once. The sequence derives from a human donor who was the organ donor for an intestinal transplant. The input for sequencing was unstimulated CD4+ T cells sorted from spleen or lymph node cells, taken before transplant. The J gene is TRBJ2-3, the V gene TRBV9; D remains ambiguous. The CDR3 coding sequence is TGTGCCAGCAGCGTAGGGGCCACAGATACGCAGTATTTT. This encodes CASSVGATDTQYF.